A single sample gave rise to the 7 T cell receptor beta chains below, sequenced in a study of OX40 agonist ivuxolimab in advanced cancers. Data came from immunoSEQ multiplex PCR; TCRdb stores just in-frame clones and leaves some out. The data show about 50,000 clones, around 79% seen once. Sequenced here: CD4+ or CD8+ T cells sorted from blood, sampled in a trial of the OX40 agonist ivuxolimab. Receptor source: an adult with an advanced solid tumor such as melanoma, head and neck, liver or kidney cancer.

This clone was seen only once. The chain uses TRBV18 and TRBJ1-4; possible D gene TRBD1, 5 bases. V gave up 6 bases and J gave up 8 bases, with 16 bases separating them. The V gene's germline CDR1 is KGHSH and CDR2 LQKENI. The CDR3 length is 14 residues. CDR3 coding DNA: TGTGCCAGCTCGCCAGGGAGCGGGTTAGAAAAACTGTTTTTT. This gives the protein CASSPGSGLEKLFF. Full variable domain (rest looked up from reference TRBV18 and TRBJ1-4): NAGVMQNPRHLVRRRGQEARLRCSPMKGHSHVYWYRQLPEEGLKFMVYLQKENIIDESGMPKERFSAEFPKEGPSILRIQQVVRGDSAAYFCASSPGSGLEKLFFGSGTQLSVL.

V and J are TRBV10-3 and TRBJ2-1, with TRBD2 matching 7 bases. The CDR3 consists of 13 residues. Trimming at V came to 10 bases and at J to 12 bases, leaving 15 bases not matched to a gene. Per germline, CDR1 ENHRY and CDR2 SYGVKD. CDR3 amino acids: CATGIPGLTWQFF. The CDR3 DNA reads TGTGCCACGGGAATACCGGGACTAACTTGGCAGTTCTTC.

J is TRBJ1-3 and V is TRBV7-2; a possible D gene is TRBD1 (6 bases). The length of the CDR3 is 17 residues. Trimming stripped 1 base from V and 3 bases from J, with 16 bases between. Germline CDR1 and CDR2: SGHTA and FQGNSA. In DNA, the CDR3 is TGTGCCAGCAGCTTAGTTGCTCTGGGGGGCAATGGAAACACCATATATTTT. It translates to CASSLVALGGNGNTIYF.

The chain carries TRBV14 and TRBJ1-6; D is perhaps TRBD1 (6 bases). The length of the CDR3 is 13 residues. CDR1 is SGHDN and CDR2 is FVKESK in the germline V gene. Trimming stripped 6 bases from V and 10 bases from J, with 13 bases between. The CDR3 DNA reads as TGTGCCAGCAGATCGACAGGACGGTCACCCCTCCACTTT. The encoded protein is CASRSTGRSPLHF.

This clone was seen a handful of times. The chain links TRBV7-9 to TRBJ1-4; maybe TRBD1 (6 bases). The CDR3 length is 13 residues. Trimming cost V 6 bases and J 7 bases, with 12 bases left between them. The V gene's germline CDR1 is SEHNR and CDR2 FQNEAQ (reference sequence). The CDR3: CASRRGAGEKLFF. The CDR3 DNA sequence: TGTGCCAGCAGACGGGGGGCAGGTGAAAAACTGTTTTTT.

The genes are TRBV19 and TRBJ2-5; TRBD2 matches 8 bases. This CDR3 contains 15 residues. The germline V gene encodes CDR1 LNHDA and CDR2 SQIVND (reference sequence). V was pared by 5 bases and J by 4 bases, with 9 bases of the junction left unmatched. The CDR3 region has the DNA TGTGCCAGTAGTGCCAGGTCCGGGAGGGGAGAGACCCAGTACTTC. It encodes CASSARSGRGETQYF.

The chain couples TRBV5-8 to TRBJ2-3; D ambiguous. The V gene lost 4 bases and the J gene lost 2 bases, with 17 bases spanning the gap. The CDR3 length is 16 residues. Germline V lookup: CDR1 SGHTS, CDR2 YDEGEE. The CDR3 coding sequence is TGTGCCAGCAGCCCCTCCCTGGGTGTTTACACAGATACGCAGTATTTT. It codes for CASSPSLGVYTDTQYF.